Below are 13 T cell receptor beta chains sequenced from a single sample in a study of regulatory T cells in long-lasting Graves disease. Through Arm-PCR of CDR3 regions and iRepertoire HTBI primers, TCR beta libraries were built. TCRdb passed the multiplex PCR reads through MiXCR, listing each CDR3 protein once. In the table there are 350,000 to 500,000 distinct CDR3 sequences, about 17% of which are singletons. Specified time point: newly diagnosed GD, antithyroid drugs for less than 3 months. Generation of the TCR library employed RNA extracted from PBMCs. This sample was shared with a second study, whose subject was T cells in Graves' hyperthyroidism and ophthalmopathy.

Here the sequenced sample was peripheral blood mononuclear cells (PBMCs), taken at new diagnosis, from a patient treated with antithyroid drugs. The source is a young woman with Graves disease.

There are a few counts of this clonotype. The V and J genes are TRBV4-1 and TRBJ2-3; D uncertain. Deletions cut 0 bases from V and 6 bases from J, with 7 bases between. In germline, CDR1 is MGHRA, CDR2 YSYEKL. The CDR3 is 13 residues long. The CDR3 region is CASSQEPWDTQYF. CDR3 nucleotide sequence: TGCGCCAGCAGCCAAGAACCTTGGGATACGCAGTATTTT.

The chain recombines TRBV20-1 with TRBJ1-5, with D perhaps TRBD1 (5 bases). This CDR3 comprises 14 residues. Per the germline V gene, CDR1 is DFQATT and CDR2 is SNEGSKA (reference sequence). V was pared by 3 bases and J by 0 bases, with 9 bases between. The CDR3 DNA is TGCAGTGCTAGCGTACAGGATAGCAATCAGCCCCAGCATTTT. This encodes CSASVQDSNQPQHF.

The sample holds many counts of this clonotype. This sequence joins TRBV6-2 or TRBV6-3 and TRBJ2-3, with 7 bases identical to TRBD1. The ends lost 6 bases at V and 3 bases at J; junction bases unmatched: 15. CDR1 MNHEY and CDR2 SVGEGT come from the germline V gene. This CDR3 has 17 amino acids. CDR3 nucleotide sequence: TGTGCCAGCAGCCCTGCTCCCGGGACAGTTCTGACAGATACGCAGTATTTT. It codes for CASSPAPGTVLTDTQYF.

A few counts support this clonotype. V gene TRBV10-3 combines with J gene TRBJ1-4, with a tentative D call TRBD1 (5 bases). The CDR3 consists of 14 residues. CDR1 and CDR2 from the germline V gene are ENHRY and SYGVKD. Trimming shortened V by 3 bases and J by 10 bases, and 15 bases separated the two germline ends. The CDR3 DNA reads TGTGCCATCAGTGAAGAGGGGCCTCTTGGAAAACTGTTTTTT. Translation gives CAISEEGPLGKLFF.

This clonotype has a count of ten or more. The CDR3 DNA sequence: TGCGCCAGCAGCAAGGGACCAGAGCAGTTCTTC. This encodes CASSKGPEQFF. The V and J genes are TRBV5-1 and TRBJ2-1; D may be TRBD1 or TRBD2 (5 bases each). V dropped 4 bases and J dropped 10 bases, with 9 bases sitting between them. The CDR3 is 11 residues long. Germline V CDR1 and CDR2: SGHRS, YFSETQ.

This clonotype has a count of ten or more. The rearrangement uses TRBV5-5 and TRBJ2-1; 8 nucleotides line up with TRBD1. Germline CDR1 is SGHKS and CDR2 is YYEKEE (reference sequence). This CDR3 is built from 19 residues. With 0 bases clipped from V and 5 bases from J, the junction kept 16 bases outside the gene matches. The CDR3 DNA reads as TGTGCCAGCAGCTTGGGTTTGGATCACCCGGGACAGGAAGACAATGAGCAGTTCTTC. Its protein product is CASSLGLDHPGQEDNEQFF.

This rearrangement joins TRBV4-1 to TRBJ2-2; 9 bases fit TRBD1. Per the germline V gene, CDR1 is MGHRA and CDR2 is YSYEKL. There are 15 residues in the CDR3. The V and J ends lost 6 bases and 3 bases, in that order; junction bases with no gene match: 5. The CDR3 bases are TGCGCCAGCAGTCACAGGGGGCGCGACACCGGGGAGCTGTTTTTT. This translates into CASSHRGRDTGELFF.

This clonotype has a count of ten or more. J is TRBJ2-5 and V is TRBV7-3; D not certain. The germline V and J ends were trimmed by 2 bases and 7 bases, with 11 bases remaining between them. CDR1 is SGHTA and CDR2 is FQGTGA in the germline V gene. There are 13 residues in the CDR3. Written as DNA, the CDR3 is TGTGCCAGCAGCTTAGGGTCCTCCGGGACCCAGTACTTC. This codes for CASSLGSSGTQYF.

This clonotype was found a few times. The chain is built from TRBV5-1 and TRBJ2-1, with 11 bases identical to TRBD2. The germline V gene encodes CDR1 SGHRS and CDR2 YFSETQ. This CDR3 is 15 amino acids long. V lost 6 bases, J lost 6 bases, and 8 bases stayed unmatched. The CDR3 here is CASTSGLAGGNEQFF. The DNA of the CDR3 is TGCGCCAGCACCTCTGGGCTAGCGGGAGGCAATGAGCAGTTCTTC. Complete variable domain (other parts from reference TRBV5-1 and TRBJ2-1): KAGVTQTPRYLIKTRGQQVTLSCSPISGHRSVSWYQQTPGQGLQFLFEYFSETQRNKGNFPGRFSGRQFSNSRSEMNVSTLELGDSALYLCASTSGLAGGNEQFFGPGTRLTVL.

This rearrangement joins TRBV7-2 to TRBJ2-2; TRBD2 matches at 12 bases. J was trimmed by 4 bases and V by 5 bases; bases with no gene match: 8. The V gene's germline CDR1 is SGHTA and CDR2 FQGNSA. CDR3 size: 17 residues. CDR3 DNA sequence: TGTGCCAGCAGCCCTAGCGGGAGGGCCGAGGGCACCGGGGAGCTGTTTTTT. Protein product: CASSPSGRAEGTGELFF.

The V gene is TRBV2, the J gene TRBJ2-4; D remains unclear. This CDR3 has 15 amino acids. Per the germline V gene, CDR1 is SNHLY and CDR2 is FYNNEI. Between the trimmed V and J ends, which lost 5 bases and 1 base, there was a span of 12 bases. The CDR3 reads CASSYEFRAKNIQYF. The CDR3 bases are TGTGCCAGCAGTTACGAGTTTAGGGCCAAAAACATTCAGTACTTC.

This chain uses TRBV5-5 with TRBJ2-5; D may be TRBD1 (5 bases). Germline values: CDR1 SGHKS, CDR2 YYEKEE (reference sequence). The V gene lost 4 bases and the J gene lost 2 bases, with 12 bases spanning the gap. The CDR3 spans 14 residues. The CDR3 DNA follows: TGTGCCAGCAGCCTCGGACACTCACAAGAGACCCAGTACTTC. Translating gives CASSLGHSQETQYF.

The chain carries TRBV4-1 and TRBJ1-5, with D unresolved. Trimming left V 0 bases short and J 4 bases short, with 10 bases between. CDR3 length: 15 amino acids. The V gene's germline CDR1 is MGHRA and CDR2 YSYEKL. The CDR3 sequence: CASSQDLVGNQPQHF. DNA of the CDR3: TGCGCCAGCAGCCAAGATCTGGTGGGGAATCAGCCCCAGCATTTT.